The clone carrying this T cell receptor (beta chain) came up many times. One entry per CDR3 protein results from TCRdb running MiXCR on the RT-PCR reads. The top ten clones hold 40% to 55% of a sample with around 150,000 distinct CDR3 sequences, 30% to 45% of them seen once. These data come from a study of patients and donors after allogeneic stem cell transplantation. CDR3 length: 14 residues. With 3 bases clipped from V and 1 base from J, the junction kept 0 bases outside the gene matches. CDR1 and CDR2 (germline): SGHAT, FQDESV (reference sequence). The sequence was collected from a human donor who was either an allogeneic HSCT recipient or a stem cell or donor lymphocyte infusion donor (not recorded which). It is not recorded whose cells these are; they may come from a transplant donor. This rearrangement joins TRBV11-1 to TRBJ1-1; 9 nucleotides agree with TRBD1. Sequencing was carried out using blood, either unsorted or a sorted T cell fraction (not recorded which). The CDR3: CASSLTGGNTEAFF. In DNA, the CDR3 is TGTGCCAGCAGCTTGACAGGGGGGAACACTGAAGCTTTCTTT.